The 25 T cell receptor beta chains below all came from one sample that was sequenced in a study of OX40 agonist ivuxolimab in advanced cancers. Using immunoSEQ multiplex PCR, the repertoire was profiled, and TCRdb retains in-frame clones only, with some absent. The sample contains fewer than 45,000 clones, around 89% of which appear only once. The sequencing here drew on CD4+ or CD8+ T cells sorted from blood, taken in a trial of the OX40 agonist ivuxolimab. The receptors derive from an adult with an advanced solid tumor such as melanoma, head and neck, liver or kidney cancer.

This clone has just one count. This chain joins TRBV19 and TRBJ1-2; D remains unclear. Germline V CDR1 and CDR2: LNHDA, SQIVND (reference sequence). The ends were cut back, 7 bases at V and 7 bases at J, with 19 bases in the middle. This CDR3 contains 14 residues. The CDR3 nucleotides are TGTGCCAGTACCACCTTGGAACAAGGTCGTGGCTACACCTTC. Protein: CASTTLEQGRGYTF.

This rearrangement joins TRBV29-1 to TRBJ1-3, with D uncertain. Germline CDR1 and CDR2: SQVTM and ANQGSEA. The CDR3 is 13 amino acids. The V and J ends lost 5 bases and 3 bases respectively, with 11 bases between them. The CDR3 loop reads CSVWLPGGNTIYF. The CDR3 bases are TGCAGCGTTTGGCTACCCGGTGGAAACACCATATATTTT. Combining the CDR3 with reference TRBV29-1 and TRBJ1-3 gives the whole variable domain SAVISQKPSRDICQRGTSLTIQCQVDSQVTMMFWYRQQPGQSLTLIATANQGSEATYESGFVIDKFPISRPNLTFSTLTVSNMSPEDSSIYLCSVWLPGGNTIYFGEGSWLTVV.

The rearrangement links TRBV19 to TRBJ1-5, with 7 bases matching TRBD1. J was trimmed by 5 bases and V by 4 bases; bases with no gene match: 11. Germline lookup yields CDR1 LNHDA and CDR2 SQIVND (reference sequence). The CDR3 consists of 16 residues. CDR3 sequence: CASSTGQAGYHQPQHF. The CDR3 DNA reads as TGTGCCAGTAGTACCGGACAGGCCGGATACCATCAGCCCCAGCATTTT.

This chain joins TRBV6-1 and TRBJ1-1; maybe TRBD1 (5 bases). The CDR3 consists of 13 residues. Germline CDR1 is MNHNS and CDR2 is SASEGT. The V end lost 11 bases, the J end lost 4 bases, and 17 bases lay between the germline ends. The CDR3 sequence is CALIRDGSTEAFF. CDR3 nucleotide sequence: TGTGCCTTAATTCGGGACGGGAGCACTGAAGCTTTCTTT.

The J gene is TRBJ2-1, the V gene TRBV6-6, with D possibly matching TRBD2 (6 bases). V lost 6 bases, J lost 4 bases, and 16 bases lay in between. Germline lookup yields CDR1 MNHNY and CDR2 SVGAGI (reference sequence). CDR3 size: 15 residues. The CDR3 sequence: CASSRLVGPYNEQFF. Written as DNA, the CDR3 is TGTGCCAGCAGCCGACTAGTGGGGCCTTACAATGAGCAGTTCTTC.

The chain couples TRBV7-7 to TRBJ2-2, with D possibly TRBD2 on 6 matching bases. This CDR3 has 15 amino acids. CDR1 is SSHAT, CDR2 FNYEAQ, per germline (reference sequence). V lost 5 bases, J lost 2 bases, and 12 bases lay in between. CDR3 sequence reads: CASSTGLLNTGELFF. CDR3 sequence (DNA): TGTGCCAGCAGCACGGGACTGCTCAACACCGGGGAGCTGTTTTTT.

The chain uses TRBV14 and TRBJ1-1, with D hard to call. Per germline, CDR1 SGHDN and CDR2 FVKESK. The CDR3 loop spans 12 amino acids. The V and J ends lost 1 base and 6 bases respectively, with 6 bases between them. In DNA, the CDR3 is TGTGCCAGCAGCCAAGTTATCCCTGAAGCTTTCTTT. Translation: CASSQVIPEAFF.

The chain employs TRBV5-4 and TRBJ2-2; 7 bases map to TRBD1. Trimming at V came to 4 bases and at J to 4 bases, leaving 13 bases not matched to a gene. The CDR3 runs 17 residues. The V gene's germline CDR1 is SGHNT and CDR2 YYREEE (reference sequence). CDR3: CASSGDPTGRLTGELFF. CDR3 in DNA: TGTGCCAGCAGCGGGGACCCGACAGGGCGACTCACCGGGGAGCTGTTTTTT.

This sequence joins TRBV5-4 and TRBJ1-4, with 7 bases aligning to TRBD1. From germline, CDR1 is SGHNT and CDR2 YYREEE (reference sequence). This CDR3 contains 15 residues. Losses at the gene ends were 2 bases for V and 2 bases for J; bases not matched to a gene: 3. CDR3: CASSFRGATNEKLFF. The CDR3 bases are TGTGCCAGCAGCTTCAGGGGGGCGACTAATGAAAAACTGTTTTTT. Variable domain in full (rest from reference TRBV5-4 and TRBJ1-4): ETGVTQSPTHLIKTRGQQVTLRCSSQSGHNTVSWYQQALGQGPQFIFQYYREEENGRGNFPPRFSGLQFPNYSSELNVNALELDDSALYLCASSFRGATNEKLFFGSGTQLSVL.

The chain employs TRBV15 and TRBJ1-2; D is uncertain. The germline CDR1 and CDR2 sequences are LNHNV and YYDKDF (reference sequence). The CDR3 covers 13 residues. V was shortened by 0 bases and J by 12 bases, with 14 bases between the two germline ends. The CDR3 spells CATSREGGGYNTF. The CDR3 nucleotides read TGTGCCACCAGCAGAGAGGGAGGAGGTTACAACACCTTC.

The chain has TRBV6-5 and TRBJ1-1; D possibly corresponds to TRBD1 (5 bases). V lost 2 bases and J lost 5, with 9 bases in between. The CDR3 runs to 13 residues. CDR1 is MNHEY and CDR2 is SVGAGI in the germline V gene. The CDR3 DNA reads as TGTGCCAGCAGTTACCAGGGAGGGACTGAAGCTTTCTTT. Its protein is CASSYQGGTEAFF.

This clone was seen just once. This chain links TRBV5-1 with TRBJ1-2; 7 bases fit TRBD1. V gave up 0 bases and J gave up 3 bases; unmatched junction bases: 2. The CDR3 totals 14 residues. CDR1 SGHRS and CDR2 YFSETQ come from the germline V gene. CDR3 sequence reads: CASSLGRGDYGYTF. The CDR3 DNA reads as TGCGCCAGCAGCTTGGGCAGGGGGGACTATGGCTACACCTTC.

This clone was seen only once. The rearrangement links TRBV5-1 to TRBJ2-6, with a tentative D call TRBD2 (7 bases). With 3 bases removed from V and 4 bases from J, the gap between germline ends came to 20 bases. The CDR3 has 18 residues. Germline-derived CDR1 and CDR2 are SGHRS and YFSETQ. CDR3 sequence reads: CASSSTLVGGAGANVLTF. CDR3 in DNA: TGCGCCAGCAGCTCCACACTAGTGGGGGGGGCCGGGGCCAACGTCCTGACTTTC.

The gene calls are TRBV10-3 and TRBJ2-7; D gene ambiguous. V was trimmed by 4 bases and J by 0 bases, leaving 10 bases between them. CDR1 ENHRY and CDR2 SYGVKD come from the germline V gene. The CDR3 length is 14 residues. CDR3 in DNA: TGTGCCATCAGTGTACGGACGCACTCCTACGAGCAGTACTTC. Protein: CAISVRTHSYEQYF.

This clone was counted once. This sequence joins TRBV7-2 and TRBJ1-4, with D perhaps TRBD1 (5 bases). The germline gives CDR1 SGHTA, CDR2 FQGNSA. Trimming removed 2 bases from V and 6 bases from J, with 10 bases in between. CDR3 length: 14 amino acids. The CDR3 DNA reads TGTGCCAGCAGCTTATGGGGGTTGGATGAAAAACTGTTTTTT. Translation: CASSLWGLDEKLFF.

The rearrangement uses TRBV7-2 and TRBJ2-7; D is perhaps TRBD2 (6 bases). V was trimmed by 1 base and J by 13 bases, leaving 14 bases between them. CDR3 length: 12 residues. CDR1 and CDR2 (germline): SGHTA, FQGNSA. CDR3 bases: TGTGCCAGCAGCTTAGTGCGGGGCCCGCCATACTTC. Translated: CASSLVRGPPYF.

The chain couples TRBV7-9 to TRBJ1-1, with TRBD1 as a possible D gene (6 bases). In germline, CDR1 is SEHNR, CDR2 FQNEAQ (reference sequence). The ends were cut back, 1 base at V and 1 base at J, with 19 bases in the middle. The CDR3 is 18 residues long. The CDR3 loop reads CASSLGRGLRGGNTEAFF. CDR3 nucleotides: TGTGCCAGCAGCTTAGGACGGGGCCTCAGGGGTGGGAACACTGAAGCTTTCTTT.

This rearrangement joins TRBV5-4 to TRBJ1-4; D is possibly TRBD1 (5 bases). The CDR3 contains 14 residues. Germline V lookup: CDR1 SGHNT, CDR2 YYREEE (reference sequence). V was trimmed by 0 bases and J by 5 bases, leaving 8 bases between them. CDR3 coding DNA: TGTGCCAGCAGCTTGGGACAGTTAAATGAAAAACTGTTTTTT. The encoded protein is CASSLGQLNEKLFF. The variable domain in full, with the rest retrieved from reference TRBV5-4 and TRBJ1-4, is ETGVTQSPTHLIKTRGQQVTLRCSSQSGHNTVSWYQQALGQGPQFIFQYYREEENGRGNFPPRFSGLQFPNYSSELNVNALELDDSALYLCASSLGQLNEKLFFGSGTQLSVL.

The J gene is TRBJ2-3, the V gene TRBV6-4, with 7 bases that match TRBD2. Trimming cost V 5 bases and J 2 bases; bases outside gene matches: 10. Germline V gene sequence: CDR1 MRHNA, CDR2 SNTAGT. The CDR3 consists of 16 residues. The CDR3 reads CASSQSGGGITDTQYF. As DNA, the CDR3 is TGTGCCAGCAGTCAGAGTGGGGGGGGAATCACAGATACGCAGTATTTT.

The chain couples TRBV5-1 to TRBJ2-5; TRBD2 agrees at 10 bases. V dropped 0 bases and J dropped 2; count of bases not matched to a gene: 4. CDR3 length: 16 amino acids. Per the germline V gene, CDR1 is SGHRS and CDR2 is YFSETQ. The CDR3: CASSLGLAGEQETQYF. The DNA for the CDR3 is TGCGCCAGCAGCTTGGGGCTAGCGGGGGAACAAGAGACCCAGTACTTC.

The rearrangement joins TRBV29-1 to TRBJ2-5; D uncertain. V lost 6 bases and J 4 bases, leaving 12 bases between the germline ends. The germline V gene encodes CDR1 SQVTM and CDR2 ANQGSEA. The CDR3 covers 12 residues. Written as DNA, the CDR3 is TGCAGCGTGTCACAAGTATTAGAGACCCAGTACTTC. Its translation is CSVSQVLETQYF.

The chain couples TRBV19 to TRBJ2-3; possible D gene TRBD1, 5 bases. Between the trimmed V and J ends, which lost 1 base and 6 bases, there was a span of 14 bases. Germline CDR1 is LNHDA and CDR2 is SQIVND (reference sequence). The CDR3 has 15 amino acids. The CDR3 protein is CASSIASGARDTQYF. For the CDR3, the DNA is TGTGCCAGTAGTATAGCTAGTGGGGCCCGTGATACGCAGTATTTT.

The sample holds one count of this clone. This chain connects TRBV4-1 to TRBJ1-3; D not certain. Looked up from germline, CDR1 is MGHRA and CDR2 is YSYEKL. The CDR3 totals 16 residues. Trimming removed 5 bases from V and 2 bases from J, with 16 bases in between. The CDR3, as DNA: TGCGCCAGCAGCTACGGAACGGGGAGCACTGGAAACACCATATATTTT. This encodes CASSYGTGSTGNTIYF.

Here the CDR3 reads CASSPLPLRSNQPQHF. The CDR3 nucleotides read TGCGCCAGCAGCCCCCTCCCTTTGCGCAGCAATCAGCCCCAGCATTTT. V usage is TRBV5-1 and J usage is TRBJ1-5; D call uncertain. The CDR3 contains 16 residues. Between the trimmed V and J ends, which lost 4 bases and 1 base, there was a span of 15 bases. CDR1 and CDR2 (germline): SGHRS, YFSETQ.

The CDR3 reads CASSTDRVPYEQYF. DNA for the CDR3: TGTGCCAGCAGCACGGACCGGGTCCCCTACGAGCAGTACTTC. V is TRBV9 and J is TRBJ2-7, with unresolved D. Trimming stripped 4 bases from V and 2 bases from J, with 13 bases between. CDR1 SGDLS and CDR2 YYNGEE come from the germline V gene. The CDR3 consists of 14 residues.